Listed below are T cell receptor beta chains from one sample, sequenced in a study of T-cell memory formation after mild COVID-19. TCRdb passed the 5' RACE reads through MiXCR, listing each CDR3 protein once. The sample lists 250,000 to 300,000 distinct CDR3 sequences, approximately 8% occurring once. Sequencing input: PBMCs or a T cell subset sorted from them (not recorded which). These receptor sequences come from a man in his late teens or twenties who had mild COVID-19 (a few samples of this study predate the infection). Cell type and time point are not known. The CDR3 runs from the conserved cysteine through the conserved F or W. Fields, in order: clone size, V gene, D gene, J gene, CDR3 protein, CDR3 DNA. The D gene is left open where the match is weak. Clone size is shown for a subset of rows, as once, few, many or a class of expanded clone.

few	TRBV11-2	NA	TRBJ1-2	CASSLITDYTF	TGTGCCAGCAGCTTGATTACAGACTACACCTTC
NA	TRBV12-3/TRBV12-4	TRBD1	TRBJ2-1	CASSLFSGQAYNEQFF	TGTGCCAGCAGTTTATTCTCGGGACAGGCCTACAATGAGCAGTTCTTC
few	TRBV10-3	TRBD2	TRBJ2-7	CASQTSGEYEQYF	TGTGCCAGCCAGACTAGCGGGGAGTACGAGCAGTACTTC
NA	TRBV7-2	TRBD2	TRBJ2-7	CASSLLAGALEQYF	TGTGCCAGCAGCTTACTAGCGGGGGCTCTCGAGCAGTACTTC
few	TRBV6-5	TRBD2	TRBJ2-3	CASSGRGYLDTQYF	TGTGCCAGCTCAGGGCGGGGGTACCTAGATACGCAGTATTTT
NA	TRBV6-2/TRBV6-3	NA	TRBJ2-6	CASSYSQWSGANVLTF	TGTGCCAGCAGTTACTCCCAGTGGTCTGGGGCCAACGTCCTGACTTTC
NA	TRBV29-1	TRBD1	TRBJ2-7	CSVPGQGFYEQYF	TGCAGCGTTCCGGGACAGGGTTTCTACGAGCAGTACTTC
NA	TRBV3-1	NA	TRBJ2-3	CASSPTGTSTDTQYF	TGTGCCAGCAGCCCCACCGGGACTAGCACAGATACGCAGTATTTT
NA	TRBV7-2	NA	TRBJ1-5	CASSPMRAQPQHF	TGTGCCAGCAGCCCCATGCGGGCTCAGCCCCAGCATTTT
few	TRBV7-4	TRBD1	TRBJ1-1	CARIPSPGQGPMNTEAFF	TGTGCCAGAATCCCCTCGCCAGGACAGGGGCCCATGAACACTGAAGCTTTCTTT
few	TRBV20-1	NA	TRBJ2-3	CSARDTLAGDTQYF	TGCAGTGCTAGAGATACCCTAGCTGGAGATACGCAGTATTTT
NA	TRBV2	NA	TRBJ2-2	CASSEAEASGELFF	TGTGCCAGCAGTGAAGCCGAGGCTTCCGGGGAGCTGTTTTTT
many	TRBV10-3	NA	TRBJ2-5	CAISESEQAQYF	TGTGCCATCAGTGAGTCGGAGCAGGCCCAGTACTTC
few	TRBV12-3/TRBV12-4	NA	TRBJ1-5	CASSPDSAFSNQPQHF	TGTGCCAGCAGCCCGGACAGTGCATTCAGCAATCAGCCCCAGCATTTT
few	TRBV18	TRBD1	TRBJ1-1	CASSPGLTGKPF	TGTGCCAGCTCACCCGGGCTGACAGGGAAACCTTTT
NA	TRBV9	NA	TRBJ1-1	CASSVAGANTEAFF	TGTGCCAGCAGCGTTGCCGGGGCGAACACTGAAGCTTTCTTT
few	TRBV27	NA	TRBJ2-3	CASSFAEGESGTDTQYF	TGTGCCAGCAGTTTCGCCGAGGGGGAATCCGGCACAGATACGCAGTATTTT
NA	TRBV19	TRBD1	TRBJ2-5	CASSGDRVGEETQYF	TGTGCCAGTAGTGGAGACAGGGTAGGCGAAGAGACCCAGTACTTC
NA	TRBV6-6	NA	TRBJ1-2	CASLPRGFPVYGYTF	TGTGCCAGCCTTCCCCGCGGGTTCCCGGTATATGGCTACACCTTC
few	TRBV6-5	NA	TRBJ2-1	CASTPVLRGGADGEQFF	TGTGCCAGCACGCCCGTTCTTCGTGGGGGGGCGGACGGTGAGCAGTTCTTC
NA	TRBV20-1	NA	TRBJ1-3	CSARKSSSGNTIYF	TGCAGTGCTAGGAAGAGCAGCTCTGGAAACACCATATATTTT
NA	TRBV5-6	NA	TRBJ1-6	CASSLGGVVTPLHF	TGTGCCAGCAGCTTGGGGGGGGTGGTGACGCCCCTCCACTTT
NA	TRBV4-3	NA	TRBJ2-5	CASSQGTRLGETQYF	TGCGCCAGCAGCCAAGGCACCAGGCTAGGAGAGACCCAGTACTTC
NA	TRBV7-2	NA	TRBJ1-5	CASSLWGIPNQPQHF	TGTGCCAGCAGCTTGTGGGGTATTCCTAATCAGCCCCAGCATTTT
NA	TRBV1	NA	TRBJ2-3	CTSSQGSGGAADTQYF	TGCACCAGCAGCCAAGGGAGCGGGGGGGCCGCAGATACGCAGTATTTT
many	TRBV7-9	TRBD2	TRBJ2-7	CASSLAGDYYEQYF	TGTGCCAGCAGTTTGGCGGGGGACTACTACGAGCAGTACTTC
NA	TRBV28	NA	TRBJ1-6	CASSHPGYTPLHF	TGTGCCAGCAGTCACCCAGGTTATACACCCCTCCACTTT
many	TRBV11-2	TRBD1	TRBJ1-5	CASSFVQGVRTAYSNQPQHF	TGTGCCAGCAGCTTTGTACAGGGGGTTAGGACTGCTTATAGCAATCAGCCCCAGCATTTT
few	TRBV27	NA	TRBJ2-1	CASSLSGKNEQFF	TGTGCCAGCAGTTTATCGGGGAAGAATGAGCAGTTCTTC
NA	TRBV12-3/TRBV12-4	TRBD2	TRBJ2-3	CASRRLAGASTDTQYF	TGTGCCAGCAGGCGACTAGCGGGGGCTAGCACAGATACGCAGTATTTT
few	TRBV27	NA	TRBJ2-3	CASRLGPLDTQYF	TGTGCCAGCAGGCTGGGTCCGCTGGATACGCAGTATTTT
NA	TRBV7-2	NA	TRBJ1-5	CASSQYQGKEQPQHF	TGTGCCAGCAGCCAATACCAGGGGAAGGAGCAGCCCCAGCATTTT
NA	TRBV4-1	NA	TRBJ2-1	CASSQGGSGGEQFF	TGCGCCAGCAGCCAAGGGGGTAGTGGAGGTGAGCAGTTCTTC
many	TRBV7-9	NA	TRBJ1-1	CASSSQTGAEAFF	TGTGCCAGCAGCTCCCAGACCGGCGCTGAAGCTTTCTTT
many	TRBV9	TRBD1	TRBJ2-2	CASSTRDRPNTGELFF	TGTGCCAGCAGCACCCGGGACAGGCCCAACACCGGGGAGCTGTTTTTT
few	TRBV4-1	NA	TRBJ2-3	CASSQGQGGGLKTQYF	TGCGCCAGCAGCCAAGGTCAAGGGGGGGGCCTGAAAACGCAGTATTTT
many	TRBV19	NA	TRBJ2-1	CASSLRIDEQFF	TGTGCCAGTAGTTTACGAATTGATGAGCAGTTCTTC
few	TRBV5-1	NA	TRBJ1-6	CASSLARESSYNSPLHF	TGCGCCAGCAGCTTGGCCCGGGAAAGCTCCTATAATTCACCCCTCCACTTT
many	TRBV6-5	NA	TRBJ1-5	CASSYRKGWGNQPQHF	TGTGCCAGCAGTTACCGTAAGGGTTGGGGCAATCAGCCCCAGCATTTT
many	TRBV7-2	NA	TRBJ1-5	CASSLDGYQPQHF	TGTGCCAGCAGCTTAGATGGGTATCAGCCCCAGCATTTT
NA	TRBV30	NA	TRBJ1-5	CAWSVRRNQPQHF	TGTGCCTGGAGTGTACGTAGGAATCAGCCCCAGCATTTT
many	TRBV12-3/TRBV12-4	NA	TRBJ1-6	CASTPALGSNNSPLHF	TGTGCCAGCACTCCCGCTTTGGGCAGTAATAATTCACCCCTCCACTTT
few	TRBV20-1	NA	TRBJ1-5	CSARPLGQINQPQHF	TGCAGTGCTAGACCCTTGGGGCAGATCAATCAGCCCCAGCATTTT
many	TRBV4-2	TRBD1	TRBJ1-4	CASSPTGTGGIKLFF	TGTGCCAGCAGCCCCACCGGGACAGGAGGTATAAAACTGTTTTTT
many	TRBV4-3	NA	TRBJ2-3	CASSRTGTLTDTQYF	TGCGCCAGCAGCCGAACCGGGACTTTGACAGATACGCAGTATTTT
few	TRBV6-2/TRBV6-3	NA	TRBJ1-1	CASSYKEPLNTEAFF	TGTGCCAGCAGTTACAAGGAGCCTTTGAACACTGAAGCTTTCTTT